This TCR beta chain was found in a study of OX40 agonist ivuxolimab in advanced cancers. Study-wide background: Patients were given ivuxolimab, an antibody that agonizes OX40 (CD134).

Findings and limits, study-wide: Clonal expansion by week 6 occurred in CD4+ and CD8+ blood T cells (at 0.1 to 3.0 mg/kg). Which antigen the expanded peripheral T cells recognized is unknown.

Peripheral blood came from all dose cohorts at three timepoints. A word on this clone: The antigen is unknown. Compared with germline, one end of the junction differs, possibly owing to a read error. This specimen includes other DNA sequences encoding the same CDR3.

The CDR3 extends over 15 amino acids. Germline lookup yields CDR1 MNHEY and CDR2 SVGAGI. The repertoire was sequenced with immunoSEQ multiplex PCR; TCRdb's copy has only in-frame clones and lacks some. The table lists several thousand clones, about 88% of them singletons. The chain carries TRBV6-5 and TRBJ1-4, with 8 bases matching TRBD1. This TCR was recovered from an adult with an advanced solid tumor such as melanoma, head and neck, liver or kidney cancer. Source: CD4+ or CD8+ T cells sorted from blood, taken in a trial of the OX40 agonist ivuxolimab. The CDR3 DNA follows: TGTGCCAGTAGTTATCTAGGACAGGGAGCGAGGAAACTGTTTTTT. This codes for CASSYLGQGARKLFF.